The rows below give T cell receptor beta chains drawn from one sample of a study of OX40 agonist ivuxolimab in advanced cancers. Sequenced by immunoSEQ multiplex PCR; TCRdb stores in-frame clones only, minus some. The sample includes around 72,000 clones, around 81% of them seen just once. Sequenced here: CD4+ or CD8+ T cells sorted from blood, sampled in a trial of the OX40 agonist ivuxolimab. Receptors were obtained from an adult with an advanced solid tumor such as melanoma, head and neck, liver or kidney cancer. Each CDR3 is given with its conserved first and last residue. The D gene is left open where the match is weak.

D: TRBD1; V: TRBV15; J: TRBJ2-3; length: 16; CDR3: CATSPGGTGSTDTQYF
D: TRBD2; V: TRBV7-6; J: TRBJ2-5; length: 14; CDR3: CASSPLATRETQYF
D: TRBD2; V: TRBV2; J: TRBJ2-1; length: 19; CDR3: CASSEAGSPSGGPYNEQFF
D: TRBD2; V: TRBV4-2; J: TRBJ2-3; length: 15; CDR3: CASQLDSGVTDTQYF
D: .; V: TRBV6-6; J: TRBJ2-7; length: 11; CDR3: CASSWTGEQYF
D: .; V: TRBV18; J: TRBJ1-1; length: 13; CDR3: CASSRLGETEAFF
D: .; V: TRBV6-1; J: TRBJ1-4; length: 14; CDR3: CASKRGSTNEKLFF
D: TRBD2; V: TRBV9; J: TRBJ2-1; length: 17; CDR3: CASSVGLAGGILDEQFF
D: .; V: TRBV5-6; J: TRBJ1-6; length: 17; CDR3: CASSSLQGSSYNSPLHF
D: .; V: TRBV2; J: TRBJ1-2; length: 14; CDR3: CASSFDRGNYGYTF
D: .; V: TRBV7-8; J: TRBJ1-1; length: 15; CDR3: CASSLGPSGNTEAFF
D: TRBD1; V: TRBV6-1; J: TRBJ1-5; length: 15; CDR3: CASSSTTGAGQPQHF
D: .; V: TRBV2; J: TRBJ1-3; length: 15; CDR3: CASSTRRSSGNTIYF
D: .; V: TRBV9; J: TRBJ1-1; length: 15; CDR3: CASSPSTGMNTEAFF
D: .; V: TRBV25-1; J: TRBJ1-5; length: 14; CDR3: CASSEGPAGQPQHF
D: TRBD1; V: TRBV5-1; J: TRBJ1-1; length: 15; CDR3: CASSPGTGAIIEAFF
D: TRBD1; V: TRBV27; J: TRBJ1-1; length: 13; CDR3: CASRPTGGDEAFF
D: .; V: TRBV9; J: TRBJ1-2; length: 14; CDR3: CASSVFSGTDGYTF
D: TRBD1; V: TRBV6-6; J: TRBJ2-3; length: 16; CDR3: CASSPLGTGDTDTQYF
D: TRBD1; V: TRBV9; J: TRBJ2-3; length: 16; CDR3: CASSVGGTVSTDTQYF
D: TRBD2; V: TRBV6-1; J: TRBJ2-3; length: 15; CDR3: CASSGRGEVTDTQYF
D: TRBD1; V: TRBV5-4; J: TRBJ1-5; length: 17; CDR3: CASSLPMTGDGNQPQHF
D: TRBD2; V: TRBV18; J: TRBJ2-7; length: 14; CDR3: CASSSSGPGNEQYF
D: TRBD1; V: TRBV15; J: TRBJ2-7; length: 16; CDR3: CATSREWTGGSYEQYF
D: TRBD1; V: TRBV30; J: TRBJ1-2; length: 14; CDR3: CAWSGQGLAYGYTF
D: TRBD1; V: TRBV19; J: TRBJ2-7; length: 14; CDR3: CASSMRDRVNEQYF
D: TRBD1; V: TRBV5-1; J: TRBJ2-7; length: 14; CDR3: CASSPGTGVYEQYF
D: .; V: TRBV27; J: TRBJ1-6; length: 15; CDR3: CASSLSGSYNSPLHF
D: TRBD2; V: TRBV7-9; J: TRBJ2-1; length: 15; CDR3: CASSLSAGGRNEQFF
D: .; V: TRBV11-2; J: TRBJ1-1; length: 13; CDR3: CASSANPATEAFF
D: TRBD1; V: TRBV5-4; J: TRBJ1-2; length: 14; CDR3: CASSDGQGAGVYTF
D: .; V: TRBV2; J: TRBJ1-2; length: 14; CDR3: CASSDIQGAYGYTF
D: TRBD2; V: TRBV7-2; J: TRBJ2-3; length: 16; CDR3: CASSQNSGSGTDTQYF
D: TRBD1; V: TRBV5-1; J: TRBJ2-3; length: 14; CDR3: CASSWDRDSDTQYF
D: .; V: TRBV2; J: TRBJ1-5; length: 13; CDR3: CASMREGNQPQHF
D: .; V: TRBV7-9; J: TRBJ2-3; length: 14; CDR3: CASSLDQSTDTQYF
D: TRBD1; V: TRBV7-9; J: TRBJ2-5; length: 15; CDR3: CASSGTGPGEETQYF
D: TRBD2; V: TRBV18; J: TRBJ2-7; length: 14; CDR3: CASSPGLAVYEQYF
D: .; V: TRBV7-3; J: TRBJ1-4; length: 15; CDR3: CASSWITREGKKLFF
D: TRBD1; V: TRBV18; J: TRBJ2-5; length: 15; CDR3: CASSSRQGIQETQYF
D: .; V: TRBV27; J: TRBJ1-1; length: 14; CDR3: CASSLVGVNTEAFF
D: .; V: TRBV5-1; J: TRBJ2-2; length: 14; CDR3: CASRQGPSTGELFF
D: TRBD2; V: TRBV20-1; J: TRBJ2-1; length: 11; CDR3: CSARFREGQFF